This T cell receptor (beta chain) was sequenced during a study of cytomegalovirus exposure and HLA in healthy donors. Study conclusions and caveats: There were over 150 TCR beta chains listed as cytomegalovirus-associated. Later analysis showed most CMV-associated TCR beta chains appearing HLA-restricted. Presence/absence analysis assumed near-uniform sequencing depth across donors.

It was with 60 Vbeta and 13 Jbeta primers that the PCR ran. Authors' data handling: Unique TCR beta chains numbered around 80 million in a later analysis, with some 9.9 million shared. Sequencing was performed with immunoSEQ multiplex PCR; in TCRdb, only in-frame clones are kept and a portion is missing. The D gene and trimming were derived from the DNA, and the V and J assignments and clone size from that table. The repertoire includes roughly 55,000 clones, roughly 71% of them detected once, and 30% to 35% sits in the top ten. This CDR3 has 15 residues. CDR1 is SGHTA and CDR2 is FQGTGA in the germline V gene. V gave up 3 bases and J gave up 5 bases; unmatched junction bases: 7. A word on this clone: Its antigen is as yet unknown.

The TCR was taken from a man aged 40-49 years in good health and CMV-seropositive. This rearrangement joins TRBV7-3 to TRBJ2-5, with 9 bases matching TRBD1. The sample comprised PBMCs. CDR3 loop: CASSLLGDRAETQYF. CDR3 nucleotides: TGTGCCAGCAGCTTGTTAGGGGACAGGGCGGAGACCCAGTACTTC.